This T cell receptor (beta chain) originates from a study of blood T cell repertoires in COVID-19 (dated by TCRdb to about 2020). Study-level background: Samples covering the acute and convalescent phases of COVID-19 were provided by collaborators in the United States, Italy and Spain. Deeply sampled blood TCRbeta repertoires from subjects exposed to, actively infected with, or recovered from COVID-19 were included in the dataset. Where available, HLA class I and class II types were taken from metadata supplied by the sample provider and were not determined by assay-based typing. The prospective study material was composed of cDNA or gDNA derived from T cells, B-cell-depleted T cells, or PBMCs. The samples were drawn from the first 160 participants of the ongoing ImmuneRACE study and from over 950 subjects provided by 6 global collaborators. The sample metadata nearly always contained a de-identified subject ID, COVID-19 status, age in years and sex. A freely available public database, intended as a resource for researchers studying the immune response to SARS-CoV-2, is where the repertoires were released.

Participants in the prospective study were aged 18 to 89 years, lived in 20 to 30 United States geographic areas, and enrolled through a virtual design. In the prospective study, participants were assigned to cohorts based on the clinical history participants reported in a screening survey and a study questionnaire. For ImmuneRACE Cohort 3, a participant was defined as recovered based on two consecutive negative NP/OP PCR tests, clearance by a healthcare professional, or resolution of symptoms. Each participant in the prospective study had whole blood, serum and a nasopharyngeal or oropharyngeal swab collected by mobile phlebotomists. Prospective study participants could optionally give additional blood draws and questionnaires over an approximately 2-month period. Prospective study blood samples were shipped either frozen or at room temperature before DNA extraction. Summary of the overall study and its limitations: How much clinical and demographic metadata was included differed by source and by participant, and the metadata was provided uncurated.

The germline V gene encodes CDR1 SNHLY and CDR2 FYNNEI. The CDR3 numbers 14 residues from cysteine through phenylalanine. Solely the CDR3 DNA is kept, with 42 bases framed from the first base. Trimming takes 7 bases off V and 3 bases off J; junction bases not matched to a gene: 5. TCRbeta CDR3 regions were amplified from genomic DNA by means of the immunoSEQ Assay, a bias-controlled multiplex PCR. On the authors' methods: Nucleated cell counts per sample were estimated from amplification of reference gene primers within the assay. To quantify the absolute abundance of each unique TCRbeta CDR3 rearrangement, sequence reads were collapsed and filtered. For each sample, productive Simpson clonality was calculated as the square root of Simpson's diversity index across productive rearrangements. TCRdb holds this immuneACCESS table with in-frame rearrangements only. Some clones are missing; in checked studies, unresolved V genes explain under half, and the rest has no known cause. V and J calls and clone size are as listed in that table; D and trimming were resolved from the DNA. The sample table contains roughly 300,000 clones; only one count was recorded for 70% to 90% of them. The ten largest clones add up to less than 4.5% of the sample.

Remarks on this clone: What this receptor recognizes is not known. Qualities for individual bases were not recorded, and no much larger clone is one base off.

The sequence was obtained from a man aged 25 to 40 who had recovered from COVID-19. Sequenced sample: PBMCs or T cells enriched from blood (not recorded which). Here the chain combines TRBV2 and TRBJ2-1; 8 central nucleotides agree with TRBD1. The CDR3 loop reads CASKGTGGYNEQFF. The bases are TGTGCCAGCAAAGGCACAGGGGGCTACAATGAGCAGTTCTTC. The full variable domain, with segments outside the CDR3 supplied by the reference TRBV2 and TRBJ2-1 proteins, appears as EPEVTQTPSHQVTQMGQEVILRCVPISNHLYFYWYRQILGQKVEFLVSFYNNEISEKSEIFDDQFSVERPDGSNFTLKIRSTKLEDSAMYFCASKGTGGYNEQFFGPGTRLTVL.